The 20 T cell receptor beta chains in this list originate from one sample, sequenced in a study of T cell responses to AZD1222 COVID-19 vaccine. Measured with immunoSEQ multiplex PCR; TCRdb has only the in-frame clones, and not every one. The sample holds 160,000 or so clones, about 88% seen once. The sequenced sample was peripheral blood, obtained on day 0 of AZD1222 vaccination. All receptors derive from an adult in good health.

V is TRBV5-1 and J is TRBJ2-5; D perhaps matches TRBD2 (6 bases). CDR3 length equals 13 residues. Trimming cost V 9 bases and J 5 bases, with 17 bases left between them. Germline CDR1 and CDR2: SGHRS and YFSETQ. CDR3 DNA: TGCGCCACCCGAGGGAGGAGGGAGGAGACCCAGTACTTC. Translation gives CATRGRREETQYF.

The table lists this clone with a count of one. V is TRBV10-3 and J is TRBJ1-6; no clear D gene. Germline loops: CDR1 ENHRY, CDR2 SYGVKD. The ends were cut back, 3 bases at V and 7 bases at J, with 7 bases in the middle. This CDR3 has 13 amino acids. The CDR3 loop reads CAISDVGNSPLHF. The CDR3 DNA sequence: TGTGCCATCAGTGACGTAGGGAATTCACCCCTCCACTTT.

The CDR3 sequence is CASSVDSGRYEQYF. The CDR3 coding sequence is TGTGCCAGCAGCGTAGACAGTGGAAGGTACGAGCAGTACTTC. The V and J genes are TRBV9 and TRBJ2-7; D is uncertain. V was trimmed by 0 bases and J by 4 bases, leaving 11 bases between them. This CDR3 region has 14 residues. CDR1 SGDLS and CDR2 YYNGEE come from the germline V gene.

This clone was recorded only once. The V gene is TRBV18, the J gene TRBJ2-7; a weak D match, TRBD1 (5 bases). This CDR3 spans 16 amino acids. CDR1 KGHSH and CDR2 LQKENI come from the germline V gene. Trimming left V 1 base short and J 0 bases short, with 13 bases between. This CDR3 reads CASSPRSGPSSYEQYF. The CDR3 DNA is TGTGCCAGCTCACCACGGTCAGGGCCGAGCTCCTACGAGCAGTACTTC.

J is TRBJ1-6 and V is TRBV6-2 or TRBV6-3; 9 bases align to TRBD1. The length of the CDR3 is 17 residues. Per germline, CDR1 MNHEY and CDR2 SVGEGT. With 2 bases clipped from V and 5 bases from J, the junction kept 7 bases outside the gene matches. CDR3 sequence: CASSYLRTGADNSPLHF. The CDR3 coding sequence is TGTGCCAGCAGTTACCTTCGGACAGGGGCCGATAATTCACCCCTCCACTTT.

V and J are TRBV28 and TRBJ1-4; D gene uncertain. V was shortened by 1 base and J by 4 bases, with 4 bases between the two germline ends. Germline CDR1 reads MDHEN; CDR2 reads SYDVKM. There are 13 residues in the CDR3. Here the CDR3 reads CASSLYSNEKLFF. In DNA form, the CDR3 reads TGTGCCAGCAGTTTATACAGTAATGAAAAACTGTTTTTT.

This chain links TRBV3-1 (or the pseudogene TRBV3-2) with TRBJ1-1; tentative D call: TRBD1 (6 bases). Trimming stripped 4 bases from V and 3 bases from J, with 15 bases between. Germline V lookup: CDR1 LGHDT, CDR2 YNNKEL (reference sequence). The CDR3 runs to 15 residues. CDR3 DNA: TGTGCCAGCAGCCCGTTTAGGGGGGACGACACTGAAGCTTTCTTT. Translating gives CASSPFRGDDTEAFF.

This chain joins TRBV9 and TRBJ2-1; D not certain. Trimming removed 5 bases at V and 5 bases at J, with 11 bases between. CDR3 length: 13 residues. CDR1 is SGDLS, CDR2 YYNGEE, per germline. CDR3: CASSDTENNEQFF. In DNA, the CDR3 is TGTGCCAGCAGTGACACGGAGAACAATGAGCAGTTCTTC.

This clone occurred once. This chain links TRBV6-5 with TRBJ2-7, with 8 bases matching TRBD2. The trim removed 1 base at V and 2 bases at J, leaving 4 bases unmatched. CDR3 size: 15 residues. Germline CDR1 reads MNHEY; CDR2 reads SVGAGI. DNA of the CDR3: TGTGCCAGCAGTTACTGGGAGCGGGGGACCTACGAGCAGTACTTC. It specifies CASSYWERGTYEQYF.

This chain links TRBV7-2 with TRBJ2-3, with TRBD2 matching 10 bases. CDR1 and CDR2 (germline): SGHTA, FQGNSA. The CDR3 length is 18 residues. Trimming took 5 bases from V and 1 from J; bases not matched to a gene: 12. CDR3 residues: CASSPHNLLAGGTDTQYF. CDR3 nucleotides: TGTGCCAGCAGCCCGCACAACCTTCTAGCGGGGGGCACAGATACGCAGTATTTT.

In its sample, this clone was seen once. The V call is TRBV5-5, the J call TRBJ1-3, with 7 bases identical to TRBD1. The CDR3 is made up of 17 amino acids. Germline lookup yields CDR1 SGHKS and CDR2 YYEKEE (reference sequence). J gave up 0 bases and V 0 bases, and 6 bases lay outside the gene matches. CDR3 bases: TGTGCCAGCAGCTTGGCCCCAGGGGGTAGCTCTGGAAACACCATATATTTT. Translating gives CASSLAPGGSSGNTIYF.

The V gene is TRBV5-6, the J gene TRBJ2-7, with D possibly TRBD1 on 6 matching bases. The CDR3 is 14 amino acids. Trimming pared 4 bases from V and 3 bases from J, leaving 14 bases between. In germline, CDR1 is SGHDT, CDR2 YYEEEE. CDR3 residues: CASSPQGLNYEQYF. The CDR3 bases are TGTGCCAGCAGCCCCCAGGGGCTGAACTACGAGCAGTACTTC. Variable domain in full (rest from reference TRBV5-6 and TRBJ2-7): DAGVTQSPTHLIKTRGQQVTLRCSPKSGHDTVSWYQQALGQGPQFIFQYYEEEERQRGNFPDRFSGHQFPNYSSELNVNALLLGDSALYLCASSPQGLNYEQYFGPGTRLTVT.

The chain uses TRBV7-9 and TRBJ1-3, with unresolved D. Trimming took off 10 bases at V and 0 bases at J, with 16 bases between the two ends. Germline lookup yields CDR1 SEHNR and CDR2 FQNEAQ (reference sequence). This CDR3 has 15 amino acids. In DNA, the CDR3 is TGTGCCACAAAGGAGCTCCCCAACTCTGGAAACACCATATATTTT. Amino acids: CATKELPNSGNTIYF.

V is TRBV13 and J is TRBJ2-6, with D possibly being TRBD1 or TRBD2 (6 bases each). V was clipped by 8 bases and J by 0 bases, with 11 bases between them. Germline loops: CDR1 PRHDT, CDR2 FYEKMQ (reference sequence). The CDR3 has 15 residues. The CDR3 region is CASEKGGSGANVLTF. CDR3 DNA: TGTGCCAGCGAGAAGGGGGGCTCTGGGGCCAACGTCCTGACTTTC.

V and J are TRBV7-2 and TRBJ2-7, with D possibly matching TRBD2 (6 bases). CDR1 and CDR2 (germline): SGHTA, FQGNSA. This CDR3 is built from 13 residues. Trimming left V 6 bases short and J 7 bases short, with 16 bases between. Here the CDR3 DNA reads TGTGCCAGCAGTTTTAGCGGCCCATATGAGCAGTACTTC. The encoded protein is CASSFSGPYEQYF.

This clone is a singleton in its sample. The rearrangement joins TRBV5-4 to TRBJ2-5; D is perhaps TRBD1 (6 bases). The CDR3 consists of 13 residues. The germline V gene has CDR1 SGHNT and CDR2 YYREEE (reference sequence). V was trimmed by 3 bases and J by 5 bases, leaving 11 bases between them. This CDR3 reads CASSSGAGETQYF. DNA for the CDR3: TGTGCCAGCAGCTCAGGGGCAGGGGAGACCCAGTACTTC.

The rearrangement links TRBV7-8 to TRBJ1-2; 9 nucleotides line up with TRBD1. Germline lookup yields CDR1 SGHVS and CDR2 FQNEAQ. CDR3 length: 14 residues. With V trimmed by 2 bases and J by 6 bases, 4 bases remained unmatched. The CDR3, as DNA: TGTGCCAGCAGCTTATCGACAGGGGGAAATGGCTACACCTTC. This sequence encodes CASSLSTGGNGYTF.

The chain uses TRBV28 and TRBJ1-1, with 8 bases matching TRBD1. CDR3 length: 13 residues. Losses at the gene ends were 7 bases for V and 1 base for J; bases not matched to a gene: 2. From germline, CDR1 is MDHEN and CDR2 SYDVKM. CDR3 residues: CASIGTGNTEAFF. CDR3 nucleotides: TGTGCCAGCATCGGGACAGGGAACACTGAAGCTTTCTTT.

This clone came up once. This chain connects TRBV18 to TRBJ2-7, with 12 bases aligning to TRBD2. Trimming removed 5 bases from V and 5 bases from J; junction bases left unmatched: 10. This CDR3 comprises 16 residues. Germline V gene data show CDR1 as KGHSH and CDR2 as LQKENI. CDR3 protein: CASSKAGTSGYHEQYF. CDR3 sequence (DNA): TGTGCCAGCTCAAAAGCCGGGACTAGCGGGTACCACGAGCAGTACTTC.

The rearrangement uses TRBV3-1 (or the pseudogene TRBV3-2) and TRBJ1-2; 7 bases map to TRBD1. The germline CDR1 and CDR2 sequences are LGHDT and YNNKEL (reference sequence). With 1 base clipped from V and 8 bases from J, the junction kept 16 bases outside the gene matches. The CDR3 is 17 residues long. The CDR3 loop reads CASSQGTGITAYQGYTF. In DNA, the CDR3 is TGTGCCAGCAGCCAAGGGACAGGAATAACCGCCTATCAAGGCTACACCTTC.